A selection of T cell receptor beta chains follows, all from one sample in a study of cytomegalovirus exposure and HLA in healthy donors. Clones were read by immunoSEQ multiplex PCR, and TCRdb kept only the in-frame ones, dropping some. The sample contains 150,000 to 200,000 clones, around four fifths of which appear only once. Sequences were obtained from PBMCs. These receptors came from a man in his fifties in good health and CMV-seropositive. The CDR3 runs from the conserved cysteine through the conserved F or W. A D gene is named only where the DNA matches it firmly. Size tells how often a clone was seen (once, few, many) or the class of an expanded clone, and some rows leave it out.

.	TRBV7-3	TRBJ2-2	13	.	CASSIQSTGELFF	TGTGCCAGCAGCATACAGAGCACCGGGGAGCTGTTTTTT
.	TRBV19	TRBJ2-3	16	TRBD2	CASSTGTSGSADTQYF	TGTGCCAGTAGTACCGGGACTAGCGGGAGTGCAGATACGCAGTATTTT
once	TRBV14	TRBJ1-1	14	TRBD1	CASRAGTENTEAFF	TGTGCCAGCAGGGCCGGGACAGAAAACACTGAAGCTTTCTTT
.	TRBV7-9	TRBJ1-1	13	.	CASSLGENTEAFF	TGTGCCAGCAGCTTAGGAGAGAACACTGAAGCTTTCTTT
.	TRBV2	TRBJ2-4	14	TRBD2	CASSSGLAVNIQYF	TGTGCCAGCAGTAGTGGACTAGCGGTAAACATTCAGTACTTC
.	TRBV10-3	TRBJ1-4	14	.	CASRDTGSNEKLFF	TGTGCCAGCCGGGACACTGGATCTAATGAAAAACTGTTTTTT
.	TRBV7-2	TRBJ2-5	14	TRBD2	CASSFSGRRETQYF	TGTGCCAGCAGCTTTAGCGGGAGGAGGGAGACCCAGTACTTC
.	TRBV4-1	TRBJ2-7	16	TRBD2	CASSQVPSGRSYEQYF	TGCGCCAGCAGCCAAGTTCCTAGCGGGAGATCCTACGAGCAGTACTTC
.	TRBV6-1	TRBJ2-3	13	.	CASSVTPTDTQYF	TGTGCCAGCAGTGTAACTCCGACAGATACGCAGTATTTT
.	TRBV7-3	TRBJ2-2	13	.	CASSTGVAGELFF	TGTGCCAGCAGCACCGGGGTCGCGGGGGAGCTGTTTTTT
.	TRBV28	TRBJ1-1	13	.	CASRAGVYTEAFF	TGTGCCAGCAGGGCGGGGGTTTACACTGAAGCTTTCTTT
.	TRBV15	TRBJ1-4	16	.	CATSRKPGQHNEKLFF	TGTGCCACCAGCAGAAAACCGGGACAACATAATGAAAAACTGTTTTTT
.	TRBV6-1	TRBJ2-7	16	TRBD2	CASSEPRTSGSYEQYF	TGTGCCAGCAGTGAACCCCGGACTAGCGGGAGCTACGAGCAGTACTTC
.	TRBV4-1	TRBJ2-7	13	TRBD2	CASSPGGAGEQYF	TGCGCCAGCAGCCCGGGGGGGGCGGGCGAGCAGTACTTC
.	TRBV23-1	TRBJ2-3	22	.	CASSQYRGKGREGQRSTDTQYF	TGCGCCAGCAGTCAATACAGGGGGAAAGGGCGGGAGGGCCAGAGGAGCACAGATACGCAGTATTTT
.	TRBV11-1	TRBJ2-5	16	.	CASGYKRGVGQETQYF	TGTGCCAGCGGCTATAAAAGGGGTGTGGGGCAAGAGACCCAGTACTTC
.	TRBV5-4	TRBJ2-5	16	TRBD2	CASSGVEAGDQETQYF	TGTGCCAGCAGCGGGGTAGAGGCGGGGGATCAAGAGACCCAGTACTTC
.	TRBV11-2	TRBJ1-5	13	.	CASSLEYGQPQHF	TGTGCCAGCAGCTTAGAATACGGGCAGCCCCAGCATTTT
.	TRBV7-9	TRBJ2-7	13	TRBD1	CASSLEGQDEQYF	TGTGCCAGCAGCTTAGAAGGACAGGACGAGCAGTACTTC
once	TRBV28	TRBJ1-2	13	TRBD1	CASSWQGGYGYTF	TGTGCCAGCAGTTGGCAGGGGGGCTATGGCTACACCTTC
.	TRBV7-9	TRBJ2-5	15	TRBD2	CASSLIGLAQETQYF	TGTGCCAGCAGCTTAATCGGACTAGCACAAGAGACCCAGTACTTC
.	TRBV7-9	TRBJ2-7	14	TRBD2	CASSLGGLAYEQYF	TGTGCCAGCAGCTTAGGGGGACTAGCCTACGAGCAGTACTTC
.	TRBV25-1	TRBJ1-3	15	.	CASSEAGTLGNTIYF	TGTGCCAGCAGTGAGGCCGGGACATTGGGAAACACCATATATTTT
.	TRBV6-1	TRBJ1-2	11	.	CASTEGYGYTF	TGTGCCAGCACCGAGGGCTATGGCTACACCTTC
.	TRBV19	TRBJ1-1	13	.	CASSMDRSTEAFF	TGTGCCAGTAGTATGGACAGAAGCACTGAAGCTTTCTTT
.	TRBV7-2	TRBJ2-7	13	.	CASSLDLAGEQYF	TGTGCCAGCAGCTTAGACCTAGCTGGCGAGCAGTACTTC
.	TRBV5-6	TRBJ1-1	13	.	CASNLDMNTEAFF	TGTGCCAGCAATCTAGATATGAACACTGAAGCTTTCTTT
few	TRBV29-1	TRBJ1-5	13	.	CSVADSSNQPQHF	TGCAGCGTTGCCGACAGTAGCAATCAGCCCCAGCATTTT
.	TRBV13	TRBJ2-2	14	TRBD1	CASSSGTVTGELFF	TGTGCCAGCAGCTCGGGGACAGTCACCGGGGAGCTGTTTTTT
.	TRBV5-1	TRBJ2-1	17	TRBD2	CASSLGPSGRIYNEQFF	TGCGCCAGCAGCTTGGGCCCTAGCGGGAGGATCTACAATGAGCAGTTCTTC
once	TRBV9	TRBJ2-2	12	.	CASSVVLGELFF	TGTGCCAGCAGCGTGGTACTCGGGGAGCTGTTTTTT
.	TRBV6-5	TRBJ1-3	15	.	CASTQSRGAGNTIYF	TGTGCCAGCACCCAAAGTCGGGGGGCGGGAAACACCATATATTTT
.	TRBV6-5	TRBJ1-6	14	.	CASSYQGNNSPLHF	TGTGCCAGCAGCTACCAGGGGAATAATTCACCCCTCCACTTT
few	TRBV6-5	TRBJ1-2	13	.	CASSSVTNYGYTF	TGTGCCAGCAGTTCGGTCACTAACTATGGCTACACCTTC
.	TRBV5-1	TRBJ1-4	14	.	CASSSHGHNEKLFF	TGCGCCAGCAGCTCGCACGGACATAATGAAAAACTGTTTTTT
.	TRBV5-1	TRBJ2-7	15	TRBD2	CASSLVTSGPYEQYF	TGCGCCAGCAGCTTGGTCACTAGCGGCCCCTACGAGCAGTACTTC
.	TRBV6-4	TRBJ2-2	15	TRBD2	CASSVLAGDTGELFF	TGTGCCAGCAGTGTCCTAGCGGGGGACACCGGGGAGCTGTTTTTT
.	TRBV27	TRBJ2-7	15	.	CASSLSWQGMYEQYF	TGTGCCAGCAGTTTATCTTGGCAGGGGATGTACGAGCAGTACTTC
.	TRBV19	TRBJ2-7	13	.	CASMQGHSYEQYF	TGTGCCAGTATGCAGGGGCACTCCTACGAGCAGTACTTC
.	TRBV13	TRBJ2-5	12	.	CASSLLGETQYF	TGTGCCAGCAGCCTCCTCGGAGAGACCCAGTACTTC
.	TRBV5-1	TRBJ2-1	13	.	CASSLVLADEQFF	TGCGCCAGCAGCTTGGTTCTAGCCGATGAGCAGTTCTTC
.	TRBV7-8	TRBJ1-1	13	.	CASSLVEGLEAFF	TGTGCCAGCAGCTTAGTGGAGGGGTTGGAAGCTTTCTTT
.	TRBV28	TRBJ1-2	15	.	CASSLTPTGDYGYTF	TGTGCCAGCAGCTTAACCCCCACAGGTGACTATGGCTACACCTTC
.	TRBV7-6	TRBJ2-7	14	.	CASSTTDTSYEQYF	TGTGCCAGCAGCACCACAGATACGAGCTACGAGCAGTACTTC
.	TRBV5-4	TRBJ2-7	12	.	CASSLAEDKQYF	TGTGCCAGCAGCTTGGCAGAAGACAAGCAGTACTTC
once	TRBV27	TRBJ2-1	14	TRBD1	CATQRQGGYNEQFF	TGTGCCACCCAGAGACAGGGTGGGTACAATGAGCAGTTCTTC
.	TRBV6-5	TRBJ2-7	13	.	CATGTLGPLEQYF	TGTGCCACCGGGACTCTAGGACCACTCGAGCAGTACTTC
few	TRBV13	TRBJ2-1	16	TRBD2	CASSFYSGLAGGEQFF	TGTGCCAGCAGCTTCTACTCGGGACTAGCGGGAGGTGAGCAGTTCTTC